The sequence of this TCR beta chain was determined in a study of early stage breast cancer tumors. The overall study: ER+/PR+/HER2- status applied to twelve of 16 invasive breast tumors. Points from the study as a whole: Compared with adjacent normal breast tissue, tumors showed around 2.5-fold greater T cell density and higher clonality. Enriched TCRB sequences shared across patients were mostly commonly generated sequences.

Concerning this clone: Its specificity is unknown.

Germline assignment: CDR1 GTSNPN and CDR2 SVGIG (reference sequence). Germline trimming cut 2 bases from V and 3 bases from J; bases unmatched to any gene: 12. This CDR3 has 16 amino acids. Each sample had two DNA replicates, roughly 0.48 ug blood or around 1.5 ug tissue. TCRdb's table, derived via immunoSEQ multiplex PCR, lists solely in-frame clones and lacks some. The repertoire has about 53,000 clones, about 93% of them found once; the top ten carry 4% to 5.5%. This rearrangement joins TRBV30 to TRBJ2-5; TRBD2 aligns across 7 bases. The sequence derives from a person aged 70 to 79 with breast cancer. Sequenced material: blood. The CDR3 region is CAWSPLRGGGKETQYF. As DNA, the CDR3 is TGTGCCTGGAGTCCCCTCCGGGGCGGGGGTAAAGAGACCCAGTACTTC.